This T cell receptor beta chain stems from a study of post-analysis software for immune sequencing data. General study results and limits: In multiple sclerosis, normalized Chao1 diversity was significantly below that of controls. Among 5 or 6 TRBV segments more frequent in patients than controls were TRBV5-6, TRBV5-1 and TRBV20-1. Samples sharing a preparation batch grouped tightly together when assessed by F measure.

Details on this clonotype: What it binds is not known.

This CDR3 region has 13 residues. V was trimmed by 8 bases and J by 10 bases, leaving 17 bases between them. Unique molecular identifiers were present in the TCR beta cDNA libraries. Input of about 0.85 to 10 million T cells yielded a few hundred thousand cDNA molecules. Each CDR3 protein is one row after TCRdb ran MiXCR on the PCR reads. The sample shows roughly 800,000 distinct CDR3 sequences, about half of them seen only once. The chain couples TRBV12-3 or TRBV12-4 to TRBJ1-4; no reliable D call. This receptor was identified in a girl between 5 and 17 years old with multiple sclerosis. Material: blood. Written as DNA, the CDR3 is TGTGCCAGCCGCGTTGTGTTGGGAGGAAAACTGTTTTTT. Translated: CASRVVLGGKLFF.